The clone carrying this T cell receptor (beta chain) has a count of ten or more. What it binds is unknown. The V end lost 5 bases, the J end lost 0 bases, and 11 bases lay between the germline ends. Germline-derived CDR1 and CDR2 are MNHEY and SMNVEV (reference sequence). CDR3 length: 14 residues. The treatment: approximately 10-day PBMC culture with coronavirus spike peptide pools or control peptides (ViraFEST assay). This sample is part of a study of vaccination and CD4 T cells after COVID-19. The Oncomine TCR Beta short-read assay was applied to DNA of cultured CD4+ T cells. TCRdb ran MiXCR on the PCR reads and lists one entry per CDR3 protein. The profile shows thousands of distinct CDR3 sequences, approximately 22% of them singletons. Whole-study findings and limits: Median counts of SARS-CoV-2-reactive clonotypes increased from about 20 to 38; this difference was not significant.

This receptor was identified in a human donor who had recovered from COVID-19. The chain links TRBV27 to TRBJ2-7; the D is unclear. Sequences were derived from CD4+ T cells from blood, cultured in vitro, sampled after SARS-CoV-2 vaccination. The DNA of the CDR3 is TGTGCCAGCAGTCTGAGACAAAGCTCCTACGAGCAGTACTTC. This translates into CASSLRQSSYEQYF.